The 14 T cell receptor beta chains below come from one sample, sequenced in a study of blood T cell repertoires in COVID-19. Repertoires were generated with immunoSEQ multiplex PCR, while TCRdb's copy carries only in-frame clones and drops some. The data contain around 53,000 clones, around nine tenths of them singletons. Input material: peripheral blood. The receptors come from a man over 45 with acute or convalescent COVID-19.

The rearrangement links TRBV19 to TRBJ1-5; 9 bases line up with TRBD1. After removal of 5 bases from V and 6 bases from J, the junction contained 8 bases not matched to a gene. The CDR3 sequence is 15 residues long. CDR1 is LNHDA and CDR2 is SQIVND in the germline V gene (reference sequence). CDR3 nucleotide sequence: TGTGCCAGTAGTCCGGGACAGGGTTTCATTCAGCCCCAGCATTTT. Protein: CASSPGQGFIQPQHF.

A single count supports this clone. The V and J genes are TRBV25-1 and TRBJ1-2; a possible D gene is TRBD1 (6 bases). Per the germline V gene, CDR1 is MGHDK and CDR2 is SYGVNS. Trimming removed 3 bases from V and 4 bases from J, with 15 bases in between. The CDR3 loop spans 15 amino acids. Written as DNA, the CDR3 is TGTGCCAGCAGTGAGGGGGGGCCCTACATCTATGGCTACACCTTC. Protein product: CASSEGGPYIYGYTF.

This chain links TRBV13 with TRBJ2-1; the match to TRBD1 covers 8 bases. Unmatched junction bases numbered 10, after V lost 4 bases and J lost 5 bases. Germline CDR1 and CDR2: PRHDT and FYEKMQ (reference sequence). CDR3 length equals 16 residues. Written as DNA, the CDR3 is TGTGCCAGCAGCTACAACGACAGGGGCGCCCACAATGAGCAGTTCTTC. This sequence encodes CASSYNDRGAHNEQFF.

The rearrangement links TRBV10-2 to TRBJ1-3; D is possibly TRBD1 (6 bases). The CDR3 totals 17 residues. CDR1 is WSHSY and CDR2 is SAAADI in the germline V gene. V was cut by 6 bases and J by 0 bases, with 18 bases left in between. CDR3 amino acids: CASSARGGRYSGNTIYF. In DNA, the CDR3 is TGCGCCAGCAGCGCCCGTGGGGGCCGATACTCTGGAAACACCATATATTTT.

The chain is built from TRBV20-1 and TRBJ1-2; D unclear. The germline V and J ends were trimmed by 6 bases and 8 bases, with 10 bases remaining between them. This CDR3 is 10 amino acids long. The germline CDR1 and CDR2 sequences are DFQATT and SNEGSKA (reference sequence). The CDR3 DNA is TGCAGTGCCCTTGCGGCAGGCTACACCTTC. Residues: CSALAAGYTF.

This chain joins TRBV10-3 and TRBJ2-1, with 9 bases aligning to TRBD1. Germline loops: CDR1 ENHRY, CDR2 SYGVKD. V lost 3 bases to trimming and J lost 8 bases; unmatched junction nucleotides: 8. This CDR3 is 15 amino acids long. The CDR3 nucleotides read TGTGCCATCAGTGAAGCCGGGACAGGGCTTGATGAGCAGTTCTTC. Its translation is CAISEAGTGLDEQFF.

In nucleotides, the CDR3 is TGTGCCAGCAGTATCACTACAGGGGTCACCGGGGAGCTGTTTTTT. Its translation: CASSITTGVTGELFF. The J gene is TRBJ2-2, the V gene TRBV27; 7 positions match TRBD1. Germline V gene lookup returns CDR1 MNHEY and CDR2 SMNVEV (reference sequence). The CDR3 extends over 15 amino acids. Unmatched junction bases numbered 7, after V lost 5 bases and J lost 4 bases.

The genes are TRBV5-1 and TRBJ1-6; D is ambiguous. This CDR3 is built from 14 residues. Germline CDR1 and CDR2: SGHRS and YFSETQ. Trimming took off 2 bases at V and 6 bases at J, with 9 bases between the two ends. The CDR3 nucleotides read TGCGCCAGCAGCTTAGGAGGGATTAATTCACCCCTCCACTTT. Its protein is CASSLGGINSPLHF.

The gene calls are TRBV19 and TRBJ2-1; a possible D gene is TRBD2 (6 bases). The CDR3 consists of 17 residues. Germline assignment: CDR1 LNHDA and CDR2 SQIVND (reference sequence). V lost 5 bases and J lost 2, with 19 bases in between. In DNA form, the CDR3 reads TGTGCCAGTAGTTCTCACGTGGGACTTCCCACCTACAATGAGCAGTTCTTC. Translating it yields CASSSHVGLPTYNEQFF.

This chain uses TRBV10-2 with TRBJ2-1; unclear D gene. This CDR3 is built from 13 residues. The germline gives CDR1 WSHSY, CDR2 SAAADI. V was pared by 3 bases and J by 5 bases, with 8 bases between. The CDR3 DNA sequence: TGCGCCAGCAGTGAACAGACAAACAATGAGCAGTTCTTC. This gives the protein CASSEQTNNEQFF.

The V gene is TRBV5-1, the J gene TRBJ2-3; D gene unclear. The germline gives CDR1 SGHRS, CDR2 YFSETQ. The CDR3 loop spans 16 amino acids. The V end was cut by 0 bases, the J end by 0 bases, with 11 bases between. In nucleotides, the CDR3 is TGCGCCAGCAGCTTGGGACAAGAAACTAGCACAGATACGCAGTATTTT. Protein product: CASSLGQETSTDTQYF.

The chain uses TRBV11-3 and TRBJ2-3; tentative D call: TRBD2 (6 bases). Germline V lookup: CDR1 SGHNT, CDR2 YENEEA. This CDR3 has 15 amino acids. The V gene lost 1 base and the J gene lost 0 bases, with 8 bases spanning the gap. The CDR3, as DNA: TGTGCCAGCAGCTTAGTGGCGGGGAGCACAGATACGCAGTATTTT. As protein: CASSLVAGSTDTQYF.

CDR3 sequence: CASSNSRGANEQYF. The CDR3 nucleotides are TGTGCCAGTAGTAATTCCAGGGGAGCTAACGAGCAGTACTTC. The rearrangement joins TRBV19 to TRBJ2-7; TRBD1 might be the D (6 bases). Germline-derived CDR1 and CDR2 are LNHDA and SQIVND (reference sequence). The CDR3 runs 14 residues. V was cut by 4 bases and J by 5 bases, with 15 bases left in between.

The V and J genes are TRBV9 and TRBJ1-2; D may be TRBD1 (5 bases). CDR3 size: 13 residues. CDR1 is SGDLS and CDR2 is YYNGEE in the germline V gene. Trimming pared 3 bases from V and 2 bases from J, leaving 8 bases between. The chain's CDR3 is CASSESGNYGYTF. The CDR3 DNA sequence: TGTGCCAGCAGCGAGTCAGGGAACTATGGCTACACCTTC.